This is a list of T cell receptor beta chains from one sample in a study of blood T cell repertoires in COVID-19. The table came from immunoSEQ multiplex PCR; TCRdb's copy has only in-frame clones and leaves some out. This table has under 100,000 clones, about 89% appearing once. What was sequenced was peripheral blood. These receptors were collected from a man aged 50 to 59 with acute or convalescent COVID-19. CDR3s include the opening cysteine and the closing phenylalanine or tryptophan. Each record gives: clone size, J gene, V gene, D gene, CDR3 DNA, CDR3 protein. D genes are given only for firm matches. The listing skips clone size in some rows; elsewhere it reads once, few, many or a size class.

>-|TRBJ2-7|TRBV5-4|TRBD2
TGTGCCAGCAGCGGCGGCGGGACTAGCGGTTCCTACGAGCAGTACTTC
CASSGGGTSGSYEQYF
>-|TRBJ2-7|TRBV27|-
TGTGCCAGCGGGACAATACGTAACGAGCAGTACTTC
CASGTIRNEQYF
>-|TRBJ2-5|TRBV5-4|TRBD2
TGTGCCAGCAGCTACGTCACTAGCGATGAGACCCAGTACTTC
CASSYVTSDETQYF
>-|TRBJ2-1|TRBV3-1/TRBV3-2|-
TGTGCCAGCACCTCATGGTTAATGGGGGGGCCACGGGAGCAGTTCTTC
CASTSWLMGGPREQFF
>-|TRBJ2-3|TRBV2|TRBD2
TGTGCCAGCAGTGTAGAAGGGACTACTAGCACAGATACGCAGTATTTT
CASSVEGTTSTDTQYF
>-|TRBJ2-1|TRBV19|TRBD1
TGTGCCAGTAGGGAAAGACAGGGGGCGGCCTACAATGAGCAGTTCTTC
CASRERQGAAYNEQFF
>-|TRBJ2-1|TRBV28|-
TGTGCCAGCAGTTCCGAGCTAGTGGTCGGTGAGCAGTTCTTC
CASSSELVVGEQFF
>-|TRBJ2-7|TRBV19|TRBD1
TGTGCCAGTAGTATTCGGGACAGATCCTACGAGCAGTACTTC
CASSIRDRSYEQYF
>-|TRBJ2-5|TRBV6-1|TRBD2
TGTGCCAGCAGTGCTTACACCGGGACTAGCGGGGCCGAGACCCAGTACTTC
CASSAYTGTSGAETQYF
>-|TRBJ2-1|TRBV11-1|-
TGTGCCAGCAGCTTAAGAGGGGGCTCCTACAATGAGCAGTTCTTC
CASSLRGGSYNEQFF
>once|TRBJ2-3|TRBV7-2|TRBD2
TGTGCCAGCAGCCCGGGACTAGCGTCAGATACGCAGTATTTT
CASSPGLASDTQYF
>-|TRBJ2-2|TRBV7-2|-
TGTGCCAGCAGCTTAGTGGCCTCTAGCGCTGCTGCCGGGGAGCTGTTTTTT
CASSLVASSAAAGELFF
>-|TRBJ1-1|TRBV27|-
TGTGCCAGCAGTTTAACAGTGAACACTGAAGCTTTCTTT
CASSLTVNTEAFF
>-|TRBJ2-4|TRBV10-3|-
TGTGCCATCAGTGAATCCGGAGTTGCCAAAAACATTCAGTACTTC
CAISESGVAKNIQYF
>-|TRBJ1-3|TRBV2|-
TGTGCCAGCAGTGAACCCCGCTCTGGAAACACCATATATTTT
CASSEPRSGNTIYF
>-|TRBJ2-3|TRBV7-2|TRBD2
TGTGCCAGCAGCTTAGGGGGACTACCTTCAGATACGCAGTATTTT
CASSLGGLPSDTQYF
>-|TRBJ2-3|TRBV3-1/TRBV3-2|TRBD2
TGTGCCAGCAGCCAAGACCGGGGGGCAGATACGCAGTATTTT
CASSQDRGADTQYF
>-|TRBJ1-6|TRBV6-4|-
TGTGCCAGCAAGACACAGGGATTTGATGGGTCACCCCTCCACTTT
CASKTQGFDGSPLHF
>-|TRBJ2-7|TRBV7-2|TRBD2
TGTGCCAGCAGCTTAGCAGTAGGTCTAGCGGCAAACTCCTACGAGCAGTACTTC
CASSLAVGLAANSYEQYF
>-|TRBJ1-2|TRBV5-8|-
TGTGCCAGCAGCTCGATCCCGCCCGCAGCTAACTATGGCTACACCTTC
CASSSIPPAANYGYTF
>-|TRBJ2-2|TRBV6-1|-
TGTGCCAGCAGTGAATACGGCGGGGAGCTGTTTTTT
CASSEYGGELFF
>-|TRBJ2-3|TRBV7-3|-
TGTGCCAGCAGCTCCACAAACGCAGATACGCAGTATTTT
CASSSTNADTQYF
>few|TRBJ2-5|TRBV27|-
TGTGCCAGCAGGCCGGAGGAGGGACTCCCAACCCAGACCCAGTACTTC
CASRPEEGLPTQTQYF
>-|TRBJ1-2|TRBV29-1|TRBD1
TGCAGCGTTCTCGGGACAGGCGGTATTCGGAGCGGCTACACCTTC
CSVLGTGGIRSGYTF